This T cell receptor (beta chain) was sequenced for a study of OX40 agonist ivuxolimab in advanced cancers. The count of this clone is one. Sequenced by immunoSEQ multiplex PCR; TCRdb stores in-frame clones only, minus some. The sample has 95,000 to 150,000 clones, 85% to 95% seen once; the top ten hold 0.15% to 0.17%. The material was CD4+ or CD8+ T cells sorted from blood, obtained in a trial of the OX40 agonist ivuxolimab. The TCR comes from an adult with an advanced solid tumor such as melanoma, head and neck, liver or kidney cancer.

The CDR3 protein is CASSYSASQGSPLHF. CDR3 in DNA: TGTGCCAGCAGTTACTCGGCCTCCCAGGGTTCACCCCTCCACTTT. This chain connects TRBV6-6 to TRBJ1-6; tentative D call: TRBD1 (5 bases). V lost 0 bases and J lost 9, with 12 bases in between. The CDR3 totals 15 residues. Germline CDR1 is MNHNY and CDR2 is SVGAGI (reference sequence).